This T cell receptor (beta chain) is from a study of human T cells and chemical hapten exposure. About the study: The sensitizer, 2% DPC, was used on 2 cm by 2 cm of upper inner arm skin.

The time point denotes: pre-sensitization, week 0. Treatment of the sample: therapeutic diphenylcyclopropenone sensitization with weekly scalp DPC. Non-pregnant alopecia patients aged 18 to 70, suitable for DPC therapy. Attachment of unique molecular identifiers to individual cDNA molecules was performed in the library. The authors' processing: A typical sample had approximately 93,000 TCRs, with roughly 23,224 to 700,000 overall. MiXCR, run by TCRdb on the RACE reads, gives a single entry per CDR3 protein. TCRdb's processing, not the study's, gives the V and J calls here. The sample has 300,000 to 400,000 distinct CDR3 sequences; less than 6.5% are singletons. This clonotype was picked up many times. Specimen: whole blood, collected in connection with sensitization to the hapten diphenylcyclopropenone (DPC). The receptor comes from a woman aged 50 to 60 with alopecia areata. Some clones in this sample may be carry-over from other donors' samples.

The CDR3 region is CASSWAPPGEGSDTQYF. For the CDR3, the DNA is TGCGCCAGCAGCTGGGCCCCCCCAGGGGAGGGCTCAGATACGCAGTATTTT. The V and J genes are TRBV5-1 and TRBJ2-3, with D perhaps matching TRBD2 (7 bases). The germline gives CDR1 SGHRS, CDR2 YFSETQ. The V gene lost 3 bases and the J gene lost 4 bases, with 21 bases spanning the gap. The CDR3 covers 17 residues.